A single sample gave rise to the 5 T cell receptor beta chains below, sequenced in a study of shared clonotypes between healthy human individuals. Libraries were prepared by immunoSEQ multiplex PCR; TCRdb keeps only in-frame clonotypes and omits some of them. In the table there are around 1.9 million clones, about 93% of which are singletons. Positive CCR7 selection of CD45RO-negative cells yielded the naive CD8 cells, and terminally differentiated effector memory CD45RA+ cells were excluded. The specimen sequenced was naive CD8+ T cells from PBMCs. The receptors shown here come from a man between 18 and 35 years old in good health. Some clones in this sample may be carry-over from other donors' samples.

This clone was detected once. The rearrangement joins TRBV27 to TRBJ1-1; no clear D gene. The V gene's germline CDR1 is MNHEY and CDR2 SMNVEV (reference sequence). The CDR3 loop spans 15 amino acids. Trimming shortened V by 6 bases and J by 4 bases, and 18 bases separated the two germline ends. CDR3 sequence reads: CASSRAMGILTEAFF. In DNA, the CDR3 is TGTGCCAGCAGCCGCGCGATGGGTATCCTCACTGAAGCTTTCTTT.

The chain links TRBV15 to TRBJ2-5; D uncertain. Germline V gene lookup returns CDR1 LNHNV and CDR2 YYDKDF (reference sequence). V was pared by 0 bases and J by 2 bases, with 10 bases between. This CDR3 spans 15 amino acids. The CDR3 spells CATSRENAEQETQYF. The DNA of the CDR3 is TGTGCCACCAGCAGAGAAAACGCGGAGCAAGAGACCCAGTACTTC. The entire variable domain, with the rest obtained from reference TRBV15 and TRBJ2-5, is as follows: DAMVIQNPRYQVTQFGKPVTLSCSQTLNHNVMYWYQQKSSQAPKLLFHYYDKDFNNEADTPDNFQSRRPNTSFCFLDIRSPGLGDTAMYLCATSRENAEQETQYFGPGTRLLVL.

This clone showed up just once. The chain is built from TRBV15 and TRBJ2-7; D not resolved. The CDR3 loop spans 18 amino acids. Trimming took 0 bases from V and 4 from J, leaving 22 bases between them. The V gene's germline CDR1 is LNHNV and CDR2 YYDKDF (reference sequence). The DNA for the CDR3 is TGTGCCACCAGCAGAGACGCACCGCCTATTAAAGTCTTTTACGAGCAGTACTTC. Translation: CATSRDAPPIKVFYEQYF.

The chain combines TRBV12-5 with TRBJ2-1; TRBD1 matches at 7 bases. Per germline, CDR1 LGHNT and CDR2 FRNRAP. The CDR3 sequence is 16 residues long. V lost 6 bases, J lost 8 bases, and 16 bases stayed unmatched. CDR3 nucleotides: TGTGCTAGTGGGCCTTTTGGGCAGGGGGTTGTTGATGAGCAGTTCTTC. Translated: CASGPFGQGVVDEQFF.

The chain combines TRBV11-2 with TRBJ1-4; TRBD1 agrees at 8 bases. The germline V gene has CDR1 SGHAT and CDR2 FQNNGV. The CDR3 totals 14 residues. J gave up 5 bases and V 5 bases, and 4 bases lay outside the gene matches. CDR3 amino acids: CASSRDRRNEKLFF. The CDR3 DNA follows: TGTGCCAGCAGCCGGGACAGGCGAAATGAAAAACTGTTTTTT.